This T cell receptor beta chain comes out of a study of response to subunit inactivated influenza vaccine. General study points: It was suggested by the authors that few new T cells are recruited by each seasonal influenza vaccination.

With respect to this clonotype: Its antigen remains unidentified.

Via MiXCR, TCRdb re-called the RT-PCR reads, giving one row per CDR3 protein. The top ten clones hold approximately 2% of a sample with about 480,000 distinct CDR3 sequences, roughly 23% of them seen once. The clonotype was recovered from a man aged 45-60 years who received an inactivated influenza vaccine. The material was CD4+ T cells sorted from PBMCs, obtained 4 to 6 days after vaccination.

For the CDR3, the DNA is TGTGCCAGCAGGAAGACAGGGGCAACCGGGGAGCTGTTTTTT. It encodes CASRKTGATGELFF. The chain recombines TRBV6-1 with TRBJ2-2; 8 bases match TRBD1. CDR3 length equals 14 residues. Looked up from germline, CDR1 is MNHNS and CDR2 is SASEGT. V lost 6 bases, J lost 5 bases, and 5 bases stayed unmatched.